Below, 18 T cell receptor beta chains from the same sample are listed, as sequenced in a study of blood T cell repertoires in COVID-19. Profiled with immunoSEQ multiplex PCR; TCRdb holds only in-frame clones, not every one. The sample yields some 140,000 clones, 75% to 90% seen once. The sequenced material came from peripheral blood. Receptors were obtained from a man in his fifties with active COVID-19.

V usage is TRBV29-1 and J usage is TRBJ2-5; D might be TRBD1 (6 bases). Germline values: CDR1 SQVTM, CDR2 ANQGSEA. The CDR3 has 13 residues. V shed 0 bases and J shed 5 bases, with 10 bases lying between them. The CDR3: CSVEDRTVETQYF. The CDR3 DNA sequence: TGCAGCGTTGAAGATCGGACAGTTGAGACCCAGTACTTC. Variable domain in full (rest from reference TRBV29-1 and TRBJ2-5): SAVISQKPSRDICQRGTSLTIQCQVDSQVTMMFWYRQQPGQSLTLIATANQGSEATYESGFVIDKFPISRPNLTFSTLTVSNMSPEDSSIYLCSVEDRTVETQYFGPGTRLLVL.

CDR3 residues: CASSLEGQGNQPQHF. CDR3 DNA sequence: TGTGCCAGCAGCTTGGAAGGACAGGGTAATCAGCCCCAGCATTTT. This chain links TRBV5-8 with TRBJ1-5; 8 positions match TRBD1. Trimming cost V 0 bases and J 4 bases; bases outside gene matches: 3. This CDR3 spans 15 amino acids. Germline V gene lookup returns CDR1 SGHTS and CDR2 YDEGEE. The full variable domain, completed using reference TRBV5-8 and TRBJ1-5, is EAGVTQSPTHLIKTRGQQATLRCSPISGHTSVYWYQQALGLGLQFLLWYDEGEERNRGNFPPRFSGRQFPNYSSELNVNALELEDSALYLCASSLEGQGNQPQHFGDGTRLSIL.

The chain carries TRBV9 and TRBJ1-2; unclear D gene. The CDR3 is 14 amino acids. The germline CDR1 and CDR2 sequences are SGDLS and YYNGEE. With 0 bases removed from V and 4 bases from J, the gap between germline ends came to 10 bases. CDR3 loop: CASSVVEQIYGYTF. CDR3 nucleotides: TGTGCCAGCAGCGTAGTGGAACAGATCTATGGCTACACCTTC.

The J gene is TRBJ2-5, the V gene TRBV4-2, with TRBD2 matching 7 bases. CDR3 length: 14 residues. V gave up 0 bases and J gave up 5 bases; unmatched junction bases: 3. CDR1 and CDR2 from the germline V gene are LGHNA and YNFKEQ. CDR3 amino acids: CASSQDGAGETQYF. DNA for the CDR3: TGTGCCAGCAGCCAAGATGGAGCGGGGGAGACCCAGTACTTC.

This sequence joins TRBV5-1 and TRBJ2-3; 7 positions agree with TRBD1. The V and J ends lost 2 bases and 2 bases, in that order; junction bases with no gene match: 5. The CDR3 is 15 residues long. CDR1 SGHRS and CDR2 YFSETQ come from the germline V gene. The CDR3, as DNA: TGCGCCAGCAGCTTCTCCGGGACAGTCACAGATACGCAGTATTTT. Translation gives CASSFSGTVTDTQYF.

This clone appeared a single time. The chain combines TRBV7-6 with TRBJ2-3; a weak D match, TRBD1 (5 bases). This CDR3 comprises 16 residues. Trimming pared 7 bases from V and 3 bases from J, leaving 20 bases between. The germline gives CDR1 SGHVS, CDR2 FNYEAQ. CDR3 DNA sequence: TGTGCCAGCACTAATGGGGCGTCGCTGCGGACAGATACGCAGTATTTT. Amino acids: CASTNGASLRTDTQYF. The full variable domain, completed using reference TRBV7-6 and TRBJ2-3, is GAGVSQSPRYKVTKRGQDVALRCDPISGHVSLYWYRQALGQGPEFLTYFNYEAQQDKSGLPNDRFSAERPEGSISTLTIQRTEQRDSAMYRCASTNGASLRTDTQYFGPGTRLTVL.

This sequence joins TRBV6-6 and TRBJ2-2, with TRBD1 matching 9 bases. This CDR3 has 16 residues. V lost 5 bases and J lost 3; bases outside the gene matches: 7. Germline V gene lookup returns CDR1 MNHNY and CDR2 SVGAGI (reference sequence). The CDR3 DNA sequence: TGTGCCAGCAGTCCACCGGGACAGGGTCACACCGGGGAGCTGTTTTTT. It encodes CASSPPGQGHTGELFF.

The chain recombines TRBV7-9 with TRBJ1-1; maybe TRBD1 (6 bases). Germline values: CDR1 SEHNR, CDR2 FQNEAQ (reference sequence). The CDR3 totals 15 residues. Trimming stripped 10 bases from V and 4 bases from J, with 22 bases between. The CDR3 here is CATTPNRGAVTEAFF. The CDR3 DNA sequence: TGTGCCACCACCCCGAACCGGGGGGCAGTCACTGAAGCTTTCTTT.

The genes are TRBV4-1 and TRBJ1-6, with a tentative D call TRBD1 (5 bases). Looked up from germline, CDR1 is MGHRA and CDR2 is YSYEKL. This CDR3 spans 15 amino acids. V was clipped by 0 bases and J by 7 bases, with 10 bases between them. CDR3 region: CASSQEMTVNSPLHF. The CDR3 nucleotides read TGCGCCAGCAGCCAAGAAATGACAGTGAATTCACCCCTCCACTTT.

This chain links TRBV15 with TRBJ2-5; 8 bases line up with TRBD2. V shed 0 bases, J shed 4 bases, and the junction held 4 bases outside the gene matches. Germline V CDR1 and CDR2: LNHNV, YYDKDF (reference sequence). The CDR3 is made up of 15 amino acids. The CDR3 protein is CATSRDGGALETQYF. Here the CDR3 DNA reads TGTGCCACCAGCAGAGACGGGGGGGCCCTAGAGACCCAGTACTTC.

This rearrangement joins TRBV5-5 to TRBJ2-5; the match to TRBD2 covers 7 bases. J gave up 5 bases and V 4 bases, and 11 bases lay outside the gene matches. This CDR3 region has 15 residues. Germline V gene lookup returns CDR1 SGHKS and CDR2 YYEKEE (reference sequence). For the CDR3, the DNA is TGTGCCAGCAGCCCGGGGGGAGGTGTCACGGAGACCCAGTACTTC. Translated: CASSPGGGVTETQYF.

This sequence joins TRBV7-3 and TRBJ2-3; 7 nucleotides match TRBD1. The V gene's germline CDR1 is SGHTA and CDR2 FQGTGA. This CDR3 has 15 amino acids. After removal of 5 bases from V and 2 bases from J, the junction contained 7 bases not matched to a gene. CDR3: CASSVRGFSTDTQYF. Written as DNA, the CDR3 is TGTGCCAGCAGCGTCAGGGGGTTCTCCACAGATACGCAGTATTTT.

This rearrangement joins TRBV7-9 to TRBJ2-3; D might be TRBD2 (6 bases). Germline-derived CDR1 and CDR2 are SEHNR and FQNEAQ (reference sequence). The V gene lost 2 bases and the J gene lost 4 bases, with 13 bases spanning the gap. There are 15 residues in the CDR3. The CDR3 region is CASSLRRLDPDTQYF. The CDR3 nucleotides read TGTGCCAGCAGCTTACGAAGACTAGATCCAGATACGCAGTATTTT.

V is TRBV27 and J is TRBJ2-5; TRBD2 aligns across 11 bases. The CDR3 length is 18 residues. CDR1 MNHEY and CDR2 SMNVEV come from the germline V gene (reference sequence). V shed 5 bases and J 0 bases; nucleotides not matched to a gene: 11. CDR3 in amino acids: CASSPTLAGAMYQETQYF. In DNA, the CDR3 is TGTGCCAGCAGTCCCACACTAGCGGGGGCAATGTACCAAGAGACCCAGTACTTC.

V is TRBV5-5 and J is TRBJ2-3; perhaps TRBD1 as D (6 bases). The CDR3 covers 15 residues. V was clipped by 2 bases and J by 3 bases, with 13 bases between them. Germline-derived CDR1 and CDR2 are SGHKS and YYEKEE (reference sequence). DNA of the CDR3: TGTGCCAGCAGCTTTCAAGGACAGCATACAGATACGCAGTATTTT. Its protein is CASSFQGQHTDTQYF.

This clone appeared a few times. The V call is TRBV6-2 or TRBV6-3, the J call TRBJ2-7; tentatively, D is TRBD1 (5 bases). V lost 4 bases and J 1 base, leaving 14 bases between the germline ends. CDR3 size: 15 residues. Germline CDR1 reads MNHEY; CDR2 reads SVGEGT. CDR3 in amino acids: CASSSPKGISYEQYF. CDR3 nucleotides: TGTGCCAGCAGTTCCCCGAAGGGGATTTCCTACGAGCAGTACTTC.

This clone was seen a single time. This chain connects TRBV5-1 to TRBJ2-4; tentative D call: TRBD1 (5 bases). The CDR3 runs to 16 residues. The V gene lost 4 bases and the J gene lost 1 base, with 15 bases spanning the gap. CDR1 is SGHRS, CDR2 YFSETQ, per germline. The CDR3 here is CASSPDPPGAKNIQYF. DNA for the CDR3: TGCGCCAGCAGCCCTGACCCTCCAGGGGCCAAAAACATTCAGTACTTC.

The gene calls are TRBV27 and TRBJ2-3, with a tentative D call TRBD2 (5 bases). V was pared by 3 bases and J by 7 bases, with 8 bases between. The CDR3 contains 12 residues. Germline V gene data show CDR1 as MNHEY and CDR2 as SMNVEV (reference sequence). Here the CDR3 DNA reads TGTGCCAGCAGTTTTGAGGGTCATACGCAGTATTTT. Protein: CASSFEGHTQYF.